A selection of T cell receptor beta chains follows, all from one sample in a study of blood T cell repertoires in COVID-19. Only in-frame clones appear in the TCRdb table, and some are missing; sequencing was by immunoSEQ multiplex PCR. Of 100,000 to 150,000 clones in the sample, about 79% were seen once. The sequenced material came from peripheral blood. The receptors were gathered from a woman aged 50 to 60 with acute or convalescent COVID-19. Both conserved end residues are part of each CDR3. D genes are given only for firm matches. Expanded clones get a size class; other rows say once, few or many, or leave the size out.

CDR3: CAWSGQGKEKLFF
DNA: TGTGCCTGGAGTGGGCAGGGTAAAGAAAAACTGTTTTTT
J: TRBJ1-4
D: -
V: TRBV30
size: -

CDR3: CASSVGSADTQYF
DNA: TGTGCCAGCAGCGTAGGATCGGCAGATACGCAGTATTTT
J: TRBJ2-3
D: -
V: TRBV9
size: -

CDR3: CSTRTGLDQPQHF
DNA: TGCAGTACAAGAACAGGGCTGGATCAGCCCCAGCATTTT
J: TRBJ1-5
D: -
V: TRBV29-1
size: -

CDR3: CASSGYSSGNTIYF
DNA: TGTGCCAGCAGCGGGTACAGCAGTGGAAACACCATATATTTT
J: TRBJ1-3
D: -
V: TRBV5-6
size: -

CDR3: CAWKEQGRNTEAFF
DNA: TGTGCCTGGAAAGAACAGGGAAGAAACACTGAAGCTTTCTTT
J: TRBJ1-1
D: -
V: TRBV30
size: -

CDR3: CASNSNEGAGYGYTF
DNA: TGTGCCAGCAATAGTAATGAGGGGGCGGGCTATGGCTACACCTTC
J: TRBJ1-2
D: TRBD1
V: TRBV6-5
size: -

CDR3: CASSTYGTRTYEQYF
DNA: TGTGCCAGCAGCACGTACGGGACTAGGACCTACGAGCAGTACTTC
J: TRBJ2-7
D: TRBD2
V: TRBV7-6
size: -

CDR3: CAWSVGQGSNYGYTF
DNA: TGTGCCTGGAGTGTGGGACAGGGATCTAACTATGGCTACACCTTC
J: TRBJ1-2
D: TRBD1
V: TRBV30
size: -

CDR3: CASSQGLAASTDTQYF
DNA: TGTGCCAGCAGCCAGGGACTGGCGGCTAGCACAGATACGCAGTATTTT
J: TRBJ2-3
D: -
V: TRBV7-9
size: -

CDR3: CASSLASGGLEQYF
DNA: TGTGCCAGCAGCTTAGCTAGCGGGGGACTCGAGCAGTACTTC
J: TRBJ2-7
D: TRBD2
V: TRBV7-2
size: few

CDR3: CASSFGLAGAASYEQYF
DNA: TGTGCCAGCAGCTTCGGACTAGCGGGGGCTGCTAGCTACGAGCAGTACTTC
J: TRBJ2-7
D: TRBD2
V: TRBV7-8
size: once

CDR3: CASSQPTGGYSPLHF
DNA: TGTGCCAGCAGCCAACCTACTGGGGGGTACTCACCCCTCCACTTT
J: TRBJ1-6
D: -
V: TRBV7-8
size: -

CDR3: CASRDRADTQYF
DNA: TGTGCCAGCAGGGACAGGGCGGATACGCAGTATTTT
J: TRBJ2-3
D: TRBD1
V: TRBV27
size: -

CDR3: CATSAADGDTNEQFF
DNA: TGTGCCACCAGTGCTGCGGACGGGGACACCAATGAGCAGTTCTTC
J: TRBJ2-1
D: -
V: TRBV24-1
size: -

CDR3: CASSQDEGQGNRPQHF
DNA: TGCGCCAGCAGCCAAGATGAAGGACAGGGAAATAGGCCCCAGCATTTT
J: TRBJ1-5
D: TRBD1
V: TRBV4-1
size: few

CDR3: CASSQWTGDEKLFF
DNA: TGCGCCAGCAGCCAATGGACAGGGGACGAAAAACTGTTTTTT
J: TRBJ1-4
D: TRBD1
V: TRBV23-1
size: once

CDR3: CASTGGDQPQHF
DNA: TGTGCCAGCACCGGAGGGGATCAGCCCCAGCATTTT
J: TRBJ1-5
D: -
V: TRBV28
size: -

CDR3: CASRDRASYGYTF
DNA: TGCGCCAGCCGGGACAGGGCAAGCTATGGCTACACCTTC
J: TRBJ1-2
D: TRBD1
V: TRBV5-1
size: -

CDR3: CASSLVRGGENEQFF
DNA: TGCGCCAGCAGCTTGGTCCGCGGGGGGGAAAATGAGCAGTTCTTC
J: TRBJ2-1
D: TRBD2
V: TRBV5-1
size: once

CDR3: CASSSQDSYEQYF
DNA: TGTGCCAGCAGCTCCCAGGATTCCTACGAGCAGTACTTC
J: TRBJ2-7
D: -
V: TRBV7-3
size: -

CDR3: CASRRSAGYTF
DNA: TGCGCCAGCAGGCGGTCTGCTGGCTACACCTTC
J: TRBJ1-2
D: -
V: TRBV5-1
size: few

CDR3: CASSFRYAEDGYTF
DNA: TGTGCCAGCAGTTTCCGTTACGCCGAGGATGGCTACACCTTC
J: TRBJ1-2
D: -
V: TRBV27
size: few

CDR3: CASSVEPHRVSGNTIYF
DNA: TGTGCCAGCAGCGTAGAGCCCCACAGAGTCTCTGGAAACACCATATATTTT
J: TRBJ1-3
D: -
V: TRBV9
size: -

CDR3: CASSDSGGAYNEQFF
DNA: TGTGCCAGCAGTGATAGCGGGGGGGCCTACAATGAGCAGTTCTTC
J: TRBJ2-1
D: TRBD2
V: TRBV25-1
size: few

CDR3: CASSPSTGVNTEAFF
DNA: TGTGCCAGCAGCCCCTCGACAGGAGTGAACACTGAAGCTTTCTTT
J: TRBJ1-1
D: -
V: TRBV7-9
size: -

CDR3: CASRLANYGYTF
DNA: TGTGCCAGCAGGCTAGCTAACTATGGCTACACCTTC
J: TRBJ1-2
D: -
V: TRBV2
size: few

CDR3: CASSYGKGEFF
DNA: TGTGCCAGCAGCTACGGGAAAGGGGAGTTCTTC
J: TRBJ2-1
D: -
V: TRBV6-5
size: -

CDR3: CASSRGTDYEQYF
DNA: TGTGCCAGCAGCCGCGGGACAGACTACGAGCAGTACTTC
J: TRBJ2-7
D: -
V: TRBV7-8
size: -

CDR3: CASSANWGSGGLTDTQYF
DNA: TGTGCCAGCAGTGCAAATTGGGGTAGCGGGGGACTCACAGATACGCAGTATTTT
J: TRBJ2-3
D: TRBD2
V: TRBV6-1
size: -

CDR3: CASSQLDRGEQYF
DNA: TGCGCCAGCAGCCAACTTGACAGGGGCGAGCAGTACTTC
J: TRBJ2-7
D: TRBD1
V: TRBV4-1
size: -

CDR3: CASSPGYRSYNSPLHF
DNA: TGTGCCAGCAGCCCAGGCTACCGCTCCTATAATTCACCCCTCCACTTT
J: TRBJ1-6
D: -
V: TRBV14
size: -

CDR3: CSVEGGPGQGPMNTEALF
DNA: TGCAGCGTTGAAGGGGGCCCGGGACAGGGGCCCATGAACACTGAAGCTCTCTTT
J: TRBJ1-1
D: TRBD1
V: TRBV29-1
size: -

CDR3: CASSLVLAGTYEQYF
DNA: TGTGCCAGCAGTTTAGTACTAGCGGGGACCTACGAGCAGTACTTC
J: TRBJ2-7
D: TRBD2
V: TRBV27
size: -

CDR3: CATSDPGRGGNQPQHF
DNA: TGTGCCACCAGTGACCCGGGCAGGGGTGGCAATCAGCCCCAGCATTTT
J: TRBJ1-5
D: -
V: TRBV24-1
size: -

CDR3: CASSPTNRVSNQPQHF
DNA: TGCGCCAGCAGCCCCACTAACAGGGTTAGCAATCAGCCCCAGCATTTT
J: TRBJ1-5
D: -
V: TRBV10-2
size: once

CDR3: CASSLESYYNEQFF
DNA: TGCGCCAGCAGCTTGGAGAGCTACTACAATGAGCAGTTCTTC
J: TRBJ2-1
D: -
V: TRBV5-1
size: -

CDR3: CASSLWRPATNEKLFF
DNA: TGTGCCAGCAGTTTATGGAGGCCAGCAACTAATGAAAAACTGTTTTTT
J: TRBJ1-4
D: -
V: TRBV27
size: -

CDR3: CASSQPTGSGNTIYF
DNA: TGTGCCAGCAGTCAACCGACAGGGTCTGGAAACACCATATATTTT
J: TRBJ1-3
D: TRBD1
V: TRBV5-4
size: -

CDR3: CASSIQGQGFGLGSPLHF
DNA: TGTGCCAGTAGTATACAAGGACAGGGGTTTGGCCTTGGCTCACCCCTCCACTTT
J: TRBJ1-6
D: TRBD1
V: TRBV19
size: -

CDR3: CASSDAGARNTEAFF
DNA: TGTGCCAGCAGTGACGCAGGGGCGAGGAACACTGAAGCTTTCTTT
J: TRBJ1-1
D: -
V: TRBV25-1
size: -

CDR3: CASSDPGTGNQPQHF
DNA: TGTGCCAGCAGTGACCCGGGGACAGGGAATCAGCCCCAGCATTTT
J: TRBJ1-5
D: TRBD1
V: TRBV25-1
size: -

CDR3: CASSHTTGGNTEAFF
DNA: TGTGCCAGCAGTCACACCACAGGGGGGAACACTGAAGCTTTCTTT
J: TRBJ1-1
D: TRBD1
V: TRBV7-3
size: -

CDR3: CSARDDWERVF
DNA: TGCAGTGCTAGAGATGACTGGGAGAGAGTATTC
J: TRBJ1-2
D: -
V: TRBV20-1
size: -

CDR3: CASSADFGNTIYF
DNA: TGTGCCAGCAGTGCAGACTTTGGAAACACCATATATTTT
J: TRBJ1-3
D: -
V: TRBV2
size: -

CDR3: CASSFAGTGYTDTDTQYF
DNA: TGTGCCAGCAGCTTCGCCGGGACAGGGTACACGGACACAGATACGCAGTATTTT
J: TRBJ2-3
D: TRBD1
V: TRBV7-9
size: -

CDR3: CASSEQGGDYEQYF
DNA: TGTGCCAGCAGCGAACAGGGGGGGGACTACGAGCAGTACTTC
J: TRBJ2-7
D: -
V: TRBV9
size: -

CDR3: CAWDHRGPLLYEQYF
DNA: TGTGCCTGGGATCACAGGGGGCCTCTTCTATACGAGCAGTACTTC
J: TRBJ2-7
D: TRBD1
V: TRBV30
size: -

CDR3: CASSPLGRVSGNTIYF
DNA: TGTGCCAGCAGCCCCCTAGGCAGGGTCTCTGGAAACACCATATATTTT
J: TRBJ1-3
D: -
V: TRBV11-2
size: once

CDR3: CASSPHGGNTEAFF
DNA: TGTGCCAGCAGCCCCCACGGGGGGAACACTGAAGCTTTCTTT
J: TRBJ1-1
D: -
V: TRBV7-3
size: -

CDR3: CASSSLQGHGNTIYF
DNA: TGTGCCAGCAGTTCTCTGCAGGGACATGGAAACACCATATATTTT
J: TRBJ1-3
D: -
V: TRBV28
size: -

CDR3: CASSTLQGAKGYTF
DNA: TGTGCCAGCAGTACTCTACAGGGGGCGAAAGGCTACACCTTC
J: TRBJ1-2
D: TRBD1
V: TRBV6-5
size: -

CDR3: CASTSRNRGTDTQYF
DNA: TGTGCCAGCACTTCGAGGAACAGGGGTACAGATACGCAGTATTTT
J: TRBJ2-3
D: -
V: TRBV21-1
size: -

CDR3: CSVGWTGKEEKLFF
DNA: TGCAGCGTTGGGTGGACAGGGAAGGAAGAAAAACTGTTTTTT
J: TRBJ1-4
D: TRBD1
V: TRBV29-1
size: -

CDR3: CATSDHRQGSHTGELFF
DNA: TGTGCCACCAGTGATCACCGACAGGGTTCACACACCGGGGAGCTGTTTTTT
J: TRBJ2-2
D: TRBD1
V: TRBV24-1
size: -

CDR3: CASSATGGRTSGNTIYF
DNA: TGTGCCAGCTCAGCGACAGGGGGCAGGACCTCTGGAAACACCATATATTTT
J: TRBJ1-3
D: TRBD1
V: TRBV18
size: -

CDR3: CASSLEKGLRSPLHF
DNA: TGTGCCAGCAGCTTAGAAAAGGGGCTACGGTCACCCCTCCACTTT
J: TRBJ1-6
D: -
V: TRBV11-2
size: -

CDR3: CASGLAPQGDRYGYTF
DNA: TGTGCTAGTGGTTTGGCTCCCCAGGGGGATCGCTATGGCTACACCTTC
J: TRBJ1-2
D: TRBD1
V: TRBV12-5
size: -